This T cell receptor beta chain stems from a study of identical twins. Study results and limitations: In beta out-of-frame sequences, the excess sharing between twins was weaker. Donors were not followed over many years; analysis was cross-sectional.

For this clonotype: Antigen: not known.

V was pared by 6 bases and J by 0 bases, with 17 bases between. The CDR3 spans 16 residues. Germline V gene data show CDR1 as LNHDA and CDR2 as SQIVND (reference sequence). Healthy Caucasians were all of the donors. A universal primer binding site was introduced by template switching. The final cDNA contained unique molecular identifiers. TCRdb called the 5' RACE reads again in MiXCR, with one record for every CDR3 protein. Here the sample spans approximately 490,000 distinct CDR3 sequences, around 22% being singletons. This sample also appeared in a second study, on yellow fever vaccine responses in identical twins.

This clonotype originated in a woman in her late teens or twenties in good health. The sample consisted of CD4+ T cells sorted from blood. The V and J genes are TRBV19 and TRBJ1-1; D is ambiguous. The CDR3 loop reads CASSPMVGQMNTEAFF. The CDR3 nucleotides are TGTGCCAGTAGCCCCATGGTTGGGCAGATGAACACTGAAGCTTTCTTT.